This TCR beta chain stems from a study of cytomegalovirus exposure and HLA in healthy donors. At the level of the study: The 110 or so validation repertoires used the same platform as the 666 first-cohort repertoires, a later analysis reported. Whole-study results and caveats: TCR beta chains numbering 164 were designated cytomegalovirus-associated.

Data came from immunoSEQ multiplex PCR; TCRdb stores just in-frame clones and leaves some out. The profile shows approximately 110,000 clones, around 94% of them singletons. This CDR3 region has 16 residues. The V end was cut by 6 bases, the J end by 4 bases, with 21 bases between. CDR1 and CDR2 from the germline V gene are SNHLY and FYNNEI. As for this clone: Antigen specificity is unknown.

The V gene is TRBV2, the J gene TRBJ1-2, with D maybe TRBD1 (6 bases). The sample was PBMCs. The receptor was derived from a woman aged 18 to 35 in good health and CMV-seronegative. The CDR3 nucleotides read TGTGCCAGCAGAGAGGGTATAGGACAGCCTTTCTATGGCTACACCTTC. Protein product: CASREGIGQPFYGYTF.